The 11 T cell receptor beta chains in this list originate from one sample, sequenced in a study of technical replicates of blood from a few donors (dated by TCRdb to the late 2010s). Libraries were built with the immunoSEQ multiplex PCR assay. TCRdb holds this immuneACCESS table with in-frame rearrangements only. Some clones are missing; in checked studies, unresolved V genes explain under half, and the rest has no known cause. In this sample the table shows about 97,000 clones, approximately 96% of which occur a single time. Jointly, the top ten make up approximately 0.2% of the sample. The sequencing sample was made of T cells isolated from PBMCs. The receptor set was obtained from a human donor in good health.

The chain combines TRBV19 with TRBJ2-1; possible D gene TRBD2, 6 bases. The length of the CDR3 is 13 residues. Looked up from germline, CDR1 is LNHDA and CDR2 is SQIVND (reference sequence). Trimming cost V 5 bases and J 5 bases, with 10 bases left between them. Here the CDR3 DNA reads TGTGCCAGTAGTGCGCGACTAGACAATGAGCAGTTCTTC. This translates into CASSARLDNEQFF. The variable domain in full, with the rest retrieved from reference TRBV19 and TRBJ2-1, is DGGITQSPKYLFRKEGQNVTLSCEQNLNHDAMYWYRQDPGQGLRLIYYSQIVNDFQKGDIAEGYSVSREKKESFPLTVTSAQKNPTAFYLCASSARLDNEQFFGPGTRLTVL.

The V gene is TRBV27, the J gene TRBJ2-1; D ambiguous. Germline V gives CDR1 MNHEY, CDR2 SMNVEV (reference sequence). The CDR3 extends over 13 amino acids. Trimming took off 5 bases at V and 4 bases at J, with 9 bases between the two ends. The CDR3 coding sequence is TGTGCCAGCAGTCTCTCCCCTTACAATGAGCAGTTCTTC. Translation: CASSLSPYNEQFF.

The V call is TRBV11-3, the J call TRBJ2-1; 7 nucleotides match TRBD2. V was clipped by 0 bases and J by 9 bases; unmatched bases: 11. Germline V gives CDR1 SGHNT, CDR2 YENEEA. The CDR3 contains 16 residues. The CDR3 bases are TGTGCCAGCAGCTTAGAAAACAGCGGGAACTGGGGTGAGCAGTTCTTC. This encodes CASSLENSGNWGEQFF. The whole variable domain, filled in from reference TRBV11-3 and TRBJ2-1, reads EAGVVQSPRYKIIEKKQPVAFWCNPISGHNTLYWYLQNLGQGPELLIRYENEEAVDDSQLPKDRFSAERLKGVDSTLKIQPAELGDSAVYLCASSLENSGNWGEQFFGPGTRLTVL.

This clone was counted once. V is TRBV9 and J is TRBJ1-5; D is unclear. The CDR3 is 14 amino acids. In germline, CDR1 is SGDLS, CDR2 YYNGEE. V lost 0 bases and J 4 bases, leaving 8 bases between the germline ends. CDR3 sequence reads: CASSVGAVNQPQHF. The CDR3 DNA reads TGTGCCAGCAGCGTAGGGGCAGTTAATCAGCCCCAGCATTTT.

The chain employs TRBV5-1 and TRBJ1-2; 7 nucleotides match TRBD1. This CDR3 contains 14 residues. From germline, CDR1 is SGHRS and CDR2 YFSETQ. The junction had 11 bases not matched to a gene; V was cut back by 4 bases and J by 8 bases. The CDR3 DNA reads TGCGCCAGCAGCGCGCTGGACAGGCCGGGGGGCTACACCTTC. This encodes CASSALDRPGGYTF.

V gene TRBV4-1 combines with J gene TRBJ2-5; 12 nucleotides match TRBD2. Germline trimming cut 1 base from V and 4 bases from J; bases unmatched to any gene: 10. Germline V gene data show CDR1 as MGHRA and CDR2 as YSYEKL. The CDR3 runs to 18 residues. The DNA of the CDR3 is TGCGCCAGCAGCCAAGTGCTAGCGGGGGGGCCGATTCGAGAGACCCAGTACTTC. It is translated as CASSQVLAGGPIRETQYF.

CDR3 protein: CASNLRGWSYGYTF. CDR3 sequence (DNA): TGTGCCAGCAATTTGAGGGGGTGGAGCTATGGCTACACCTTC. V is TRBV6-1 and J is TRBJ1-2, with D possibly being TRBD1 (6 bases). This CDR3 has 14 amino acids. Germline V lookup: CDR1 MNHNS, CDR2 SASEGT. V shed 7 bases and J shed 4 bases, with 16 bases lying between them.

The chain couples TRBV10-1 to TRBJ2-3; TRBD2 matches 12 bases. V trimming: 4 bases; J trimming: 10 bases; junction bases outside the gene matches: 3. The CDR3 length is 13 residues. CDR1 is WNHNN, CDR2 SYGVQD, per germline (reference sequence). The CDR3 nucleotides are TGCGCCAGCAGTGCCTGGACTAGCGGGGCGCAGTATTTT. Protein: CASSAWTSGAQYF.

V is TRBV15 and J is TRBJ2-7, with 10 bases matching TRBD1. Looked up from germline, CDR1 is LNHNV and CDR2 is YYDKDF (reference sequence). V dropped 2 bases and J dropped 0; count of bases not matched to a gene: 4. CDR3 length: 16 residues. CDR3 nucleotides: TGTGCCACCAGCAGAAGAGGGACAGGGGACTCCTACGAGCAGTACTTC. Translation gives CATSRRGTGDSYEQYF.

The rearrangement uses TRBV5-1 and TRBJ2-3; D may be TRBD2 (6 bases). V was cut by 3 bases and J by 3 bases, with 8 bases left in between. The CDR3 has 13 amino acids. The germline V gene encodes CDR1 SGHRS and CDR2 YFSETQ. The CDR3 coding sequence is TGCGCCAGCAGCTCAGGGAGGACAGATACGCAGTATTTT. It codes for CASSSGRTDTQYF.

The sample holds one count of this clone. This chain links TRBV13 with TRBJ2-2; 7 nucleotides align to TRBD1. Per germline, CDR1 PRHDT and CDR2 FYEKMQ (reference sequence). Losses at the gene ends were 5 bases for V and 5 bases for J; bases not matched to a gene: 2. The CDR3 runs to 13 residues. The CDR3 protein is CASSQTGTGELFF. The CDR3 bases are TGTGCCAGCAGCCAGACAGGGACCGGGGAGCTGTTTTTT.